The TCR beta chain described here comes from a study of sequential checkpoint blockade in melanoma. Germline V gene sequence: CDR1 MDHEN, CDR2 SYDVKM. Trimming took off 8 bases at V and 2 bases at J, with 12 bases between the two ends. The CDR3 contains 14 residues. Noted treatment: randomized to nivolumab then ipilimumab (arm A) or the reverse (arm B). DNA-damaging chemotherapy had not been given to any patient beforehand. Live CD3+CD8+ CD19− CD56− cells were sorted from PBMCs. Libraries were prepared by immunoSEQ multiplex PCR; TCRdb keeps only in-frame clonotypes and omits some of them. The table includes nearly 11,000 clones, about 78% detected once.

This chain links TRBV28 with TRBJ2-2; unclear D gene. This TCR derives from a human donor with melanoma. The sequences come from CD8+ T cells sorted from blood (inferred from file names), collected from a patient given nivolumab and ipilimumab in sequence. The CDR3 sequence is CASGLPGNTGELFF. The DNA for the CDR3 is TGTGCCAGCGGCTTACCAGGAAACACCGGGGAGCTGTTTTTT.